Below are 9 T cell receptor beta chains sequenced from a single sample in a study of Graves' ophthalmopathy and Graves' hyperthyroidism. As the template, RNA transcripts were used to amplify TCR beta CDR3 regions. Scientists carried out first-round RT-PCR using HTBI primers and then a second-round multiplex PCR. TCRdb fed the multiplex PCR reads into MiXCR, producing one record per CDR3 protein. Among 20,000 to 30,000 distinct CDR3 sequences listed, 45% to 60% were seen once. Sequencing was done on a sample of peripheral blood. The receptors shown here come from an adult woman with stable Graves' hyperthyroidism.

This clonotype has a count of ten or more. A much larger clone differs from this one at a single base, so this may be a read error. The chain combines TRBV9 with TRBJ1-4, with 10 bases that match TRBD1. Trimming at V came to 3 bases and at J to 7 bases, leaving 3 bases not matched to a gene. CDR1 is SGDLS and CDR2 is YYNGEE in the germline V gene. The CDR3 consists of 14 residues. The chain's CDR3 is CASSGGTGAEKLFF. For the CDR3, the DNA is TGTGCCAGCAGCGGCGGGACAGGGGCTGAAAAACTGTTTTTT.

Sample share makes this clonotype medium-sized. The V and J genes are TRBV7-9 and TRBJ1-5; the match to TRBD1 covers 8 bases. Per the germline V gene, CDR1 is SEHNR and CDR2 is FQNEAQ (reference sequence). The V segment lost 5 bases and the J segment 5 bases; nucleotides outside the gene matches: 5. This CDR3 has 14 residues. DNA of the CDR3: TGTGCCAGCAGCAGGACAGGGTCCCATCAGCCCCAGCATTTT. Residues: CASSRTGSHQPQHF.

This clonotype appeared many times. A much larger clone differs from this one at a single base, so this may be a read error. This chain joins TRBV7-6 and TRBJ2-2; tentatively, D is TRBD2 (5 bases). Germline values: CDR1 SGHVS, CDR2 FNYEAQ. This CDR3 region has 14 residues. CDR3 sequence (DNA): TGTGCCAGCAGCTTAGCAGGGCTCACCGGGGAGCCGTTTTTT. It codes for CASSLAGLTGEPFF.

For the CDR3, the DNA is TGCAGCGCGCTGGACAGTAACTATGGCTACACCTTC. This gives the protein CSALDSNYGYTF. The genes are TRBV29-1 and TRBJ1-2, with D maybe TRBD1 (6 bases). Germline assignment: CDR1 SQVTM and CDR2 ANQGSEA. Trimming stripped 7 bases from V and 1 base from J, with 10 bases between. The CDR3 covers 12 residues.

This clonotype has a count of ten or more. V gene TRBV3-1 combines with J gene TRBJ2-7; tentatively, D is TRBD2 (6 bases). The germline CDR1 and CDR2 sequences are LGHDT and YNNKEL (reference sequence). Trimming removed 3 bases from V and 3 bases from J, with 15 bases in between. This CDR3 is 15 amino acids long. The CDR3 DNA reads as TGTGCCAGCAGCCAGCGGGACGGTTCCTACTACGAGCAGTACTTC. It codes for CASSQRDGSYYEQYF.

This clonotype counts as medium-sized. The chain has TRBV5-1 and TRBJ2-3, with TRBD1 matching 9 bases. Germline trimming cut 4 bases from V and 4 bases from J; bases unmatched to any gene: 7. In germline, CDR1 is SGHRS, CDR2 YFSETQ. The CDR3 has 15 amino acids. CDR3 nucleotide sequence: TGCGCCAGCAGCGGACCGGGACAGGGTGCAGATACGCAGTATTTT. It specifies CASSGPGQGADTQYF.

V is TRBV7-9 and J is TRBJ2-3; 12 bases map to TRBD1. The V segment lost 8 bases and the J segment 11 bases; nucleotides outside the gene matches: 14. Germline V gene lookup returns CDR1 SEHNR and CDR2 FQNEAQ (reference sequence). This CDR3 spans 15 amino acids. The CDR3 coding sequence is TGTGCCAGCGGCCCTTGGGACAGGGGGCGAAATGAGCAGTATTTT. It specifies CASGPWDRGRNEQYF. Drawing the rest from reference TRBV7-9 and TRBJ2-3, the complete variable domain is DTGVSQNPRHKITKRGQNVTFRCDPISEHNRLYWYRQTLGQGPEFLTYFQNEAQLEKSRLLSDRFSAERPKGSFSTLEIQRTEQGDSAMYLCASGPWDRGRNEQYFGPGTRLTVL.

The rearrangement uses TRBV25-1 and TRBJ1-1; D is possibly TRBD1 (5 bases). The CDR3 is 14 amino acids. CDR1 is MGHDK and CDR2 is SYGVNS in the germline V gene. Trimming took off 0 bases at V and 6 bases at J, with 11 bases between the two ends. CDR3 sequence (DNA): TGTGCCAGCAGTGAATACCCTTTGGGGGCTGAAGCTTTCTTT. Amino acids: CASSEYPLGAEAFF.

This clonotype is medium-sized (0.01 to 0.1%) in the sample. The rearrangement links TRBV29-1 to TRBJ2-7, with a tentative D call TRBD2 (6 bases). The CDR3 runs 12 residues. Deletions cut 4 bases from V and 2 bases from J, with 9 bases between. CDR1 is SQVTM and CDR2 is ANQGSEA in the germline V gene. The CDR3: CSVVGEAYEQYF. The CDR3 DNA reads TGCAGCGTTGTGGGGGAGGCCTACGAGCAGTACTTC.